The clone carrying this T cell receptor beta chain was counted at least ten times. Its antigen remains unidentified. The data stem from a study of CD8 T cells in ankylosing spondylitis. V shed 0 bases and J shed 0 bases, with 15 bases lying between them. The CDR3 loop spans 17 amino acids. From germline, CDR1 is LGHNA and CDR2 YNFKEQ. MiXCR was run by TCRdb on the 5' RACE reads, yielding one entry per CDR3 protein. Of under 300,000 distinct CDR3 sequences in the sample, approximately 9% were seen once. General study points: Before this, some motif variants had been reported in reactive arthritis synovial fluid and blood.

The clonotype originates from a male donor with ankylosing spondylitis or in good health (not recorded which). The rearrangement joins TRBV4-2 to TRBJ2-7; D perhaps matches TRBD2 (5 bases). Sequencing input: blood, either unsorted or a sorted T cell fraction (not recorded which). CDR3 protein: CASSQENSGWSSYEQYF. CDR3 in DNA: TGTGCCAGCAGCCAAGAAAACTCGGGGTGGAGCTCCTACGAGCAGTACTTC.